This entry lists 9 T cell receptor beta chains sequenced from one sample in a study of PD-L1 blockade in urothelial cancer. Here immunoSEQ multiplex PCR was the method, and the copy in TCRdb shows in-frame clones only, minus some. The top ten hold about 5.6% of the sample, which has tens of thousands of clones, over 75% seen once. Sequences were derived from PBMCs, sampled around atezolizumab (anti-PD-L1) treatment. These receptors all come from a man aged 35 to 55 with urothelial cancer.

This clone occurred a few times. CDR3 DNA: TGTGCCAGCAGTGACCAGGACAGGTTTAGCAATCAGCCCCAGCATTTT. Its protein is CASSDQDRFSNQPQHF. J is TRBJ1-5 and V is TRBV6-4; 7 bases are a match to TRBD1. The CDR3 is 16 residues long. The ends lost 2 bases at V and 0 bases at J; junction bases unmatched: 4. The germline CDR1 and CDR2 sequences are MRHNA and SNTAGT.

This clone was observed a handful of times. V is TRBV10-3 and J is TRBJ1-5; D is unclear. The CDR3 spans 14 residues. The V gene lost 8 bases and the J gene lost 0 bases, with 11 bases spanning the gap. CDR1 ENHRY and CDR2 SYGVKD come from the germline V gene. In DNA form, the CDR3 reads TGTGCCATCGCGGAGGTCCATAGCAATCAGCCCCAGCATTTT. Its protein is CAIAEVHSNQPQHF.

The DNA of the CDR3 is TGTGCCAGCAGCTTACTGCTAGCGGGGTCCAATGAGCAGTTCTTC. Protein sequence: CASSLLLAGSNEQFF. The V call is TRBV11-2, the J call TRBJ2-1, with 9 bases aligning to TRBD2. Germline CDR1 is SGHAT and CDR2 is FQNNGV. This CDR3 spans 15 amino acids. Unmatched junction bases numbered 5, after V lost 2 bases and J lost 6 bases.

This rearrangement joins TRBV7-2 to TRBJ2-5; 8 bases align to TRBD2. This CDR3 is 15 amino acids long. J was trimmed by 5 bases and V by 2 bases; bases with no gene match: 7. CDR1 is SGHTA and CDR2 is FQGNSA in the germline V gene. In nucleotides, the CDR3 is TGTGCCAGCAGCTTACACCCCGGGGGGGCGGAGACCCAGTACTTC. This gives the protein CASSLHPGGAETQYF.

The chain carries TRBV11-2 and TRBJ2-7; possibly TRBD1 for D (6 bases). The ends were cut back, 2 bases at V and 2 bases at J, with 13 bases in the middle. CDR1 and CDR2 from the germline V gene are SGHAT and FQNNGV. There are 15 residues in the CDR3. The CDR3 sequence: CASSLYRASTYEQYF. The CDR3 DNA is TGTGCCAGCAGCTTATACAGGGCGTCGACCTACGAGCAGTACTTC.

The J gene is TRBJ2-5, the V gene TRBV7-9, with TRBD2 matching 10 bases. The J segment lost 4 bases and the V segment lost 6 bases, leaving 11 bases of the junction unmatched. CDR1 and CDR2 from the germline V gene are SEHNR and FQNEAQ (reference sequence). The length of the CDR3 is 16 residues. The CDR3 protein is CASSPVAGGLTETQYF. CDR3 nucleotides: TGTGCCAGCAGTCCAGTAGCGGGAGGATTGACAGAGACCCAGTACTTC.

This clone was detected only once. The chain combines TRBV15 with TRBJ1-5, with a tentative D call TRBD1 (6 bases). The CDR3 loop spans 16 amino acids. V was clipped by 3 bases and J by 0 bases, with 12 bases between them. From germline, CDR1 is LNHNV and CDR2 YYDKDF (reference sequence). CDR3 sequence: CATSRTPGDSNQPQHF. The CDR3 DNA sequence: TGTGCCACCAGCAGGACCCCAGGGGATAGCAATCAGCCCCAGCATTTT. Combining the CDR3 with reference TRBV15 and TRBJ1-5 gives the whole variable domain DAMVIQNPRYQVTQFGKPVTLSCSQTLNHNVMYWYQQKSSQAPKLLFHYYDKDFNNEADTPDNFQSRRPNTSFCFLDIRSPGLGDTAMYLCATSRTPGDSNQPQHFGDGTRLSIL.

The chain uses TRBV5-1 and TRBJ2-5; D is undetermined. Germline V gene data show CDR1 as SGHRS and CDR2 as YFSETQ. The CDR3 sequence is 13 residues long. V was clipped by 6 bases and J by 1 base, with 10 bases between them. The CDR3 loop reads CASTPYPQETQYF. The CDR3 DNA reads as TGCGCCAGCACCCCCTACCCCCAAGAGACCCAGTACTTC.

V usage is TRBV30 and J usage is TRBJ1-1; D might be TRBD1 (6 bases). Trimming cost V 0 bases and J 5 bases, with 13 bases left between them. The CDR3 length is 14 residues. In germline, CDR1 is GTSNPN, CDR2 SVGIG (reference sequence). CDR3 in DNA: TGTGCCTGGAGTGTAGTAGGGAGGGGGACTGAAGCTTTCTTT. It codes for CAWSVVGRGTEAFF.